The entry that follows covers one T cell receptor (beta chain) sequence. The data were taken from a study of blood T cell repertoires in COVID-19. Study as a whole: The United States, Italy and Spain supplied acute and convalescent COVID-19 samples. Sources were T cells, B-cell-depleted T cells, or PBMCs; the material itself was cDNA or gDNA.

In the original workflow: Using reference gene primer amplification, nucleated cell counts were estimated. Sequencing was performed with immunoSEQ multiplex PCR; in TCRdb, only in-frame clones are kept and a portion is missing. The V and J calls and clone size come from that table; D and trimming were worked out from the DNA. The table lists over 55,000 clones, 82% of them singletons. The CDR3 loop spans 16 amino acids. The V gene lost 0 bases and the J gene lost 4 bases, with 14 bases spanning the gap. Germline V gene data show CDR1 as SNHLY and CDR2 as FYNNEI. The clonotype comes from a woman aged 80 or older with acute or convalescent COVID-19. V and J are TRBV2 and TRBJ2-3, with D unresolved. The specimen sequenced was peripheral blood. The CDR3: CASSEALPRLSDTQYF. CDR3 bases: TGTGCCAGCAGTGAAGCGCTTCCTAGGTTGTCAGATACGCAGTATTTT.